This record looks at one T cell receptor (beta chain) sequence and its context. The table lists this clone with a count of one. Its antigen has not been determined. No clone much larger than this one lies a single base away; base qualities are absent. In total, 630 or so healthy bone marrow donors made up the cohort. At the time of sampling, all cohort members were nominally healthy, though unrecorded immune exposures were likely present. The donor was CMV seropositive and belonged to the group of a few hundred seropositive cohort members. Every donor gave a peripheral blood sample, and the peripheral blood mononuclear cells from that sample were used for TCR beta sequencing. Genomic DNA was extracted from the blood cell samples with the Qiagen DNeasy Blood Extraction Kit. This sample is drawn from a study of cytomegalovirus exposure and HLA in healthy donors (dated by TCRdb to about 2017). Study-level background: An earlier analysis of some 620 of the donors reported about 300 Gb of sequence data and around 100 million unique TCR beta sequences obtained from 180 million or so T cells. Roughly 300 gigabases of sequencing data and approximately 85 million unique TCR sequences were included in an early release covering about 700 HLA-typed donors. Of the roughly 420 genotyped donors, 65% to 90% were placed in the genetic ancestry cluster associated with self-reported Caucasian donors. The study aimed to test whether cataloging public T cell receptors could reveal signatures of past pathogen exposure. The study profiled the T cell repertoires of around 700 subjects by immunosequencing and related them to cytomegalovirus serostatus. A separate validation cohort of 100 to 150 different subjects was used in addition to the roughly 700-subject first cohort. The study combined high-throughput TCR immunosequencing, statistical association of individual TCRs with disease status, and machine learning to predict cytomegalovirus infection status. A later analysis re-analyzed previously published TCR beta repertoires from hundreds of donors and added high-resolution HLA genotyping to study TCR occurrence patterns. Rather than drawing on any new phenotypic data, the later analysis identified candidate immune exposures from TCR beta sequences and the way those sequences occurred across donors. To decide whether each TCR beta V gene segment behaved as functional or pseudogenic, an earlier analysis of nearly 600 of the donors relied on high-throughput TCR beta sequencing. Donor age, sex, ethnicity and CMV serostatus were collected together with the repertoire data. In a later genetic analysis, genome-wide SNP genotypes for 398 of the 666 donors were used, and that subset was treated as a discovery cohort. Every repertoire in the discovery cohort had been generated on one and the same sequencing platform. Class I and class II HLA loci were covered by the typing at four-digit resolution. The number of donors typed differed by locus, with about 629-640 for A, B, C, DRB1 and DQB1, more than 500 for DQA1, about 610 for DPA1, and about 450 for DPB1. About five DR-DQ haplotypes were handled as single units for association and clustering because linkage in the cohort was strong. Among 300 to 500 genotyped donors of the cohort, an average of about 240,000 unique TCR beta nucleotide sequences was sequenced per donor, of which 15% to 20% were non-productive.

Libraries were prepared through the immunoSEQ multiplex PCR assay. For the multiplex PCR, a mixture combining 60 forward primers for TCR Vbeta segments and 13 reverse primers for TCR Jbeta segments was used. Amplification of the CDR3 region of rearranged TCR beta genes was performed with a multiplex PCR assay on genomic DNA. The amplified TCR beta libraries were sequenced on the Illumina HiSeq System as 87-base-pair reads. In the original analysis: Across the 670 or so repertoires, a later analysis counted approximately 83 million unique TCR beta chains, some 11 million of which were shared by at least two donors. To remove PCR and sequencing errors, raw reads were error-corrected and collapsed into unique sequences using a nearest-neighbor algorithm that merged closely related sequences. To assign V, D and J gene segments, CDR3 sequences were aligned to IMGT reference sequences. For a sequence to be retained, a match of at least six nucleotides to both a V gene segment and a J gene segment was required. A rearrangement was called productive if the CDR3 had no stop codons and remained in frame with V and J, and every other rearrangement was called non-productive. Following IMGT convention, CDR3 was defined as the stretch from the second conserved V-encoded cysteine to the conserved J-encoded phenylalanine. In an earlier analysis of 550 to 650 of the donors, sequences lacking an unambiguous match to a single V gene segment were excluded. An earlier analysis of almost 600 of the donors classified V segments as functional when productive rearrangements were above 56.7% and as segregating when the standard deviation between donors was above 5%. A statistical classification framework was built to diagnose cytomegalovirus status from the catalog of TCR beta chain sequences. In a later analysis, TCR nucleotide sequences were compared against IMGT/GENE-DB human TR gene sequences so that V and J genes could be assigned. Using the TCRdist pipeline, a later analysis assigned CDR3 sequences along with most-parsimonious VDJ recombination scenarios. In a later analysis, each TCR beta chain was defined by its CDR3 amino acid sequence together with its V-gene family, and reads lacking a unique V-gene family were excluded. To address suspected cross-contamination and a sequencing artifact, a later analysis removed around 600 highly shared, low-generation-probability nucleotide sequences. For each public chain, a later analysis derived a clonal expansion index from normalized ranks of inferred template counts within each repertoire. In a later analysis, generation probabilities were computed with a VDJ recombination model fitted to out-of-frame rearrangements, and the resulting probabilities were checked against IGoR. In a later analysis, TCR-TCR, TCR-HLA and TCR-CMV co-occurrence was scored with hypergeometric tests, and a repertoire-size bias correction was applied to TCR pairs. False discovery rates were estimated in a later analysis by permuting HLA or CMV assignments 20 times. A later analysis grouped co-occurring TCRs with DBSCAN, adding TCRdist sequence similarity when clustering within HLA-allele-positive subsets. For co-occurrence clustering, repertoires with fewer than 30,000 or more than 120,000 public chains were excluded, along with four or five repertoires with anomalous nucleotide sharing. TCRdb holds this immuneACCESS table with in-frame rearrangements only. Some clones are missing; in checked studies, unresolved V genes explain under half, and the rest has no known cause. V and J calls plus clone size are reproduced from that table; the DNA served to infer D and trimming. The sample table contains around 150,000 clones; only one count was recorded for approximately 80% of them. Of the sample, 9.5% to 10% is held by the ten largest clones.

General findings and caveats noted by the study authors: Correlated functional status among segregating V segments might reflect linkage disequilibrium, but an unknown experimental factor could not be ruled out. Most TCR sequences were seen in very few donors, while some public TCRs were found in many individuals. In a later analysis, the rate of TCR association differed among HLA loci, with DRB1 alleles having the most associated TCRs and HLA-C alleles having the fewest. A later analysis found that most CMV-associated TCR beta chains appeared HLA-restricted, with HLA associations seemingly driven largely by CMV exposure. This cohort had only TCR beta chains sequenced, and the lack of alpha or paired-chain data limited which features could be detected. In a later genetic analysis, a missense DCLRE1C variant was associated with V-gene and J-gene trimming of TCR beta chains, and the association was replicated in an independent cohort. The study listed 150 to 200 TCR beta chains as associated with cytomegalovirus. Immune exposure information for the cohort was limited to CMV serostatus. A later analysis reported that several top co-occurrence clusters appeared linked to parvovirus B19, influenza, CMV and Epstein-Barr virus. Presence/absence analyses assumed roughly uniform sequencing depth across donors, an assumption that may not hold. It was suggested by the authors that the approach could potentially be generalized to other disease states and immunological phenotypes. A few of the identified cytomegalovirus-associated TCR beta chains were confirmed in vitro to be specific for cytomegalovirus antigens. The earlier analysis of about 600 of the donors excluded 15 to 20 rarely observed V segments, including chromosome 9 orphons, because counts were too low. According to a later genetic analysis, donors in an Asian-associated ancestry cluster had fewer N-insertions in productive TCRs than the approximately 710-donor mean. When HLA alleles, especially DR and DQ, strongly co-occurred, TCR associations were difficult to assign to individual alleles. A later analysis found that HLA-associated TCR beta chains were more clonally expanded and had lower generation probabilities than equally common non-associated chains. Cytomegalovirus status was reported to be diagnosed by the classifier with high specificity and sensitivity in both the original and validation cohorts. A later analysis associated 15,000 to 20,000 TCR beta sequences with specific HLA alleles at a false discovery rate of 0.05. An earlier analysis of approximately 540 of the donors showed that most TCR beta V segments appeared in productive rearrangements either about 87% or about 30% of the time, which broadly matched IMGT annotations. Some IMGT-functional V segments, including TRBV6-2 and TRBV6-3, could not be distinguished by the 87-base-pair reads and were therefore excluded. Because HLA typing was missing for some donors at each locus, association tests included only the typed subset. A further reported finding was that TCR beta sequences accurately predicted the HLA-A and HLA-B alleles for most subjects in the first cohort. A cluster of highly shared sequence variants was judged likely to be a technical artifact of the sequencing pipeline.

Per the germline V gene (reference sequence), MNHEY is the CDR1 and SMNVEV is the CDR2. The CDR3 runs 16 residues from the cysteine to the phenylalanine. Only CDR3 DNA remains: 48 bases, in frame from the first base. V was cut back by 1 base and J by 4 bases, leaving a gap of 16 bases between them. The specimen sequenced was PBMCs. Recombination connected TRBV27 to TRBJ1-1, with TRBD1 as a weak D call on 6 bases. The source is a man aged 18 to 29 in good health and CMV-seropositive. The nucleotide sequence reads TGTGCCAGCAGTTTATTTGGGGGCCCTCCGGGCACTGAAGCTTTCTTT. Its amino acids are CASSLFGGPPGTEAFF.